Following are 23 T cell receptor beta chains from one sample sequenced in a study of CD8+CD57+ T cells in acquired aplastic anemia. Profiles of TCR beta VDJ and CDR3 were generated from a genomic DNA template. MiXCR, applied by TCRdb to the reads, yields one record per CDR3 protein. The profile shows roughly 80,000 distinct CDR3 sequences, about 45% of them singletons. Material: sorted CD4+, CD8+, or CD8+CD57+ T cells (not recorded which) from PBMCs. The receptors shown here come from a human donor in good health, serving as a control.

The table lists this clonotype with a few counts. This chain uses TRBV25-1 with TRBJ2-3; TRBD2 aligns across 7 bases. The CDR3 spans 16 residues. The germline V gene encodes CDR1 MGHDK and CDR2 SYGVNS. J lost 6 bases, V lost 3 bases, and 12 bases had no gene match. For the CDR3, the DNA is TGTGCCAGCAGTGAGGAAGGACTAGAATTGACGGATACGCAGTATTTT. Protein product: CASSEEGLELTDTQYF.

This clonotype was detected a few times. This sequence joins TRBV25-1 and TRBJ1-6; no reliable D call. CDR1 is MGHDK, CDR2 SYGVNS, per germline. The CDR3 extends over 16 amino acids. The V gene lost 6 bases and the J gene lost 7 bases, with 19 bases spanning the gap. The CDR3 reads CASSPPGSKKNSPLHF. CDR3 bases: TGTGCCAGCAGCCCGCCGGGTTCAAAAAAGAATTCACCCCTCCACTTT. The full variable domain, rest sourced from reference TRBV25-1 and TRBJ1-6, is EADIYQTPRYLVIGTGKKITLECSQTMGHDKMYWYQQDPGMELHLIHYSYGVNSTEKGDLSSESTVSRIRTEHFPLTLESARPSHTSQYLCASSPPGSKKNSPLHFGNGTRLTVT.

The J gene is TRBJ2-7, the V gene TRBV2; 7 bases map to TRBD1. CDR3 length: 13 amino acids. Germline loops: CDR1 SNHLY, CDR2 FYNNEI. Trimming removed 4 bases from V and 2 bases from J; junction bases left unmatched: 2. The CDR3 coding sequence is TGTGCCAGCAGTGGACAGGGTGCCTACGAGCAGTACTTC. Translating gives CASSGQGAYEQYF.

In this sample, this clonotype turned up many times. This chain links TRBV2 with TRBJ2-1; 7 bases match TRBD2. This CDR3 region has 14 residues. V trimming: 2 bases; J trimming: 5 bases; junction bases outside the gene matches: 3. Germline V gene data show CDR1 as SNHLY and CDR2 as FYNNEI. Written as DNA, the CDR3 is TGTGCCAGCAGTGAAACGGGAGGAAACAATGAGCAGTTCTTC. It yields the protein CASSETGGNNEQFF.

The V and J genes are TRBV25-1 and TRBJ2-1; 7 bases are a match to TRBD1. CDR1 is MGHDK and CDR2 is SYGVNS in the germline V gene. V was pared by 1 base and J by 5 bases, with 11 bases of the junction left unmatched. The CDR3 is made up of 17 amino acids. CDR3 nucleotide sequence: TGTGCCAGCAGTGAATCCTTACAGGGGCCCGGTCACAATGAGCAGTTCTTC. Its translation: CASSESLQGPGHNEQFF.

The chain has TRBV5-1 and TRBJ2-7; unclear D gene. This CDR3 contains 14 residues. V lost 2 bases, J lost 0 bases, and 9 bases lay in between. The germline CDR1 and CDR2 sequences are SGHRS and YFSETQ. The CDR3 is CASSLPSSSYEQYF. In nucleotides, the CDR3 is TGCGCCAGCAGCTTACCGTCGAGCTCCTACGAGCAGTACTTC.

The gene calls are TRBV10-3 and TRBJ2-5; 7 positions match TRBD1. The J segment lost 2 bases and the V segment lost 9 bases, leaving 3 bases of the junction unmatched. Germline values: CDR1 ENHRY, CDR2 SYGVKD. CDR3 length: 12 amino acids. The CDR3 loop reads CAIRGQQETQYF. The CDR3 bases are TGTGCCATTCGGGGACAGCAAGAGACCCAGTACTTC.

This clonotype has just a few counts. V usage is TRBV14 and J usage is TRBJ1-2; TRBD1 aligns across 12 bases. Germline trimming cut 4 bases from V and 6 bases from J; bases unmatched to any gene: 9. Germline CDR1 reads SGHDN; CDR2 reads FVKESK. CDR3 length: 16 residues. CDR3 in amino acids: CASSPLPGQGADGYTF. The CDR3 nucleotides are TGTGCCAGCAGCCCCCTCCCGGGACAGGGGGCGGATGGCTACACCTTC.

The chain couples TRBV10-3 to TRBJ1-3; D remains ambiguous. The germline CDR1 and CDR2 sequences are ENHRY and SYGVKD. The V and J ends lost 5 bases and 5 bases respectively, with 10 bases between them. CDR3 length: 13 residues. The DNA of the CDR3 is TGTGCCATCAGTAGGGAGAATAGAAACACCATATATTTT. This encodes CAISRENRNTIYF.

The V call is TRBV29-1, the J call TRBJ2-5; D is ambiguous. Germline lookup yields CDR1 SQVTM and CDR2 ANQGSEA. The CDR3 runs 10 residues. V was cut by 4 bases and J by 6 bases, with 6 bases left in between. The CDR3 sequence is CSVARQTQYF. The CDR3 DNA follows: TGCAGCGTTGCCAGGCAGACCCAGTACTTC.

The chain joins TRBV7-9 to TRBJ1-1, with D unresolved. The germline gives CDR1 SEHNR, CDR2 FQNEAQ (reference sequence). There are 15 residues in the CDR3. V was pared by 2 bases and J by 2 bases, with 12 bases between. The CDR3 DNA follows: TGTGCCAGCAGCTTATTAACAGCTCTAAACACTGAAGCTTTCTTT. This encodes CASSLLTALNTEAFF.

The chain combines TRBV25-1 with TRBJ2-3, with 10 bases identical to TRBD2. The CDR3 consists of 15 residues. Losses at the gene ends were 6 bases for V and 4 bases for J; bases not matched to a gene: 7. Germline CDR1 MGHDK, CDR2 SYGVNS. Here the CDR3 reads CASSQSGGGPDTQYF. The DNA of the CDR3 is TGTGCCAGCAGCCAAAGCGGGGGGGGCCCAGATACGCAGTATTTT.

This clonotype was found a few times. The gene calls are TRBV10-2 and TRBJ2-1; D gene uncertain. Trimming cost V 7 bases and J 7 bases, with 5 bases left between them. The length of the CDR3 is 10 residues. CDR1 and CDR2 (germline): WSHSY, SAAADI. The CDR3, as DNA: TGCGCCAGCAACCTAAATGAGCAGTTCTTC. Translating it yields CASNLNEQFF.

The chain uses TRBV11-2 and TRBJ2-1; TRBD2 agrees at 11 bases. This CDR3 has 18 amino acids. Germline trimming cut 5 bases from V and 2 bases from J; bases unmatched to any gene: 11. Germline V gene lookup returns CDR1 SGHAT and CDR2 FQNNGV. CDR3 nucleotide sequence: TGTGCCAGCAGCCCCCGAGGGGGGACTAGCGGTACCTACAATGAGCAGTTCTTC. This sequence encodes CASSPRGGTSGTYNEQFF.

The chain carries TRBV6-2 or TRBV6-3 and TRBJ1-5; D possibly corresponds to TRBD1 (6 bases). With 5 bases removed from V and 5 bases from J, the gap between germline ends came to 10 bases. Germline lookup yields CDR1 MNHEY and CDR2 SVGEGT. The CDR3 is 13 amino acids. Here the CDR3 reads CASSPTGHQPQHF. CDR3 bases: TGTGCCAGCAGTCCGACAGGTCATCAGCCCCAGCATTTT.

This clonotype was counted between two and nine times. The CDR3 reads CSVGGDRGQYEQYF. As DNA, the CDR3 is TGCAGCGTTGGGGGGGACAGGGGGCAATACGAGCAGTACTTC. The chain couples TRBV29-1 to TRBJ2-7, with 12 bases fitting TRBD1. The CDR3 is 14 residues long. The V gene's germline CDR1 is SQVTM and CDR2 ANQGSEA. V shed 4 bases and J 4 bases; nucleotides not matched to a gene: 5.

This clonotype was seen at least ten times. The V and J genes are TRBV4-1 and TRBJ2-7; D may be TRBD1 (6 bases). V lost 2 bases and J lost 4, with 12 bases in between. The CDR3 is made up of 14 amino acids. The V gene's germline CDR1 is MGHRA and CDR2 YSYEKL. The CDR3: CASSQIGGLYEQYF. CDR3 DNA sequence: TGCGCCAGCAGCCAAATAGGGGGTCTGTACGAGCAGTACTTC.

This clonotype was recorded many times. The genes are TRBV25-1 and TRBJ2-6; the D is unclear. Between the trimmed V and J ends, which lost 8 bases and 0 bases, there was a span of 11 bases. The CDR3 sequence is 15 residues long. Germline CDR1 reads MGHDK; CDR2 reads SYGVNS. The CDR3 is CASSRSDSGANVLTF. The DNA for the CDR3 is TGTGCCAGCTCCAGGTCGGACTCTGGGGCCAACGTCCTGACTTTC.

This clonotype has more than one count but fewer than ten. This chain joins TRBV11-2 and TRBJ1-3, with no clear D. Trimming removed 5 bases at V and 0 bases at J, with 11 bases between. Germline CDR1 is SGHAT and CDR2 is FQNNGV. The CDR3 totals 15 residues. The CDR3: CASSEGPLSGNTIYF. In DNA form, the CDR3 reads TGTGCCAGCAGCGAGGGCCCCCTCTCTGGAAACACCATATATTTT.

There are many counts of this clonotype. J is TRBJ2-3 and V is TRBV20-1; 8 bases align to TRBD1. CDR3 length: 16 amino acids. J gave up 3 bases and V 1 base, and 9 bases lay outside the gene matches. Germline V gene data show CDR1 as DFQATT and CDR2 as SNEGSKA (reference sequence). For the CDR3, the DNA is TGCAGTGCTAGAGGAGGCCAGGGGGCCGTGACAGATACGCAGTATTTT. This sequence encodes CSARGGQGAVTDTQYF.

This clonotype occurred many times. The chain is built from TRBV10-2 and TRBJ1-6; 9 bases line up with TRBD1. This CDR3 region has 18 residues. With V trimmed by 6 bases and J by 2 bases, 11 bases remained unmatched. The germline gives CDR1 WSHSY, CDR2 SAAADI. CDR3 sequence reads: CASSDRSGQGPYNSPLHF. The DNA of the CDR3 is TGCGCCAGCAGCGACCGTTCGGGACAGGGCCCCTATAATTCACCCCTCCACTTT.

This clonotype has ten or more counts. As DNA, the CDR3 is TGTGCCAGCAGTTACACGAGGAGTCAAGAGACCCAGTACTTC. It codes for CASSYTRSQETQYF. This rearrangement joins TRBV6-5 to TRBJ2-5, with D uncertain. Trimming left V 2 bases short and J 2 bases short, with 9 bases between. The CDR3 loop spans 14 amino acids. Germline CDR1 reads MNHEY; CDR2 reads SVGAGI.

In DNA form, the CDR3 reads TGTGCCAGCAGTGACGGGGTTAACACTGAAGCTTTCTTT. It is translated as CASSDGVNTEAFF. The V and J genes are TRBV2 and TRBJ1-1; D not certain. Germline V lookup: CDR1 SNHLY, CDR2 FYNNEI. The CDR3 covers 13 residues. Trimming took 3 bases from V and 2 from J, leaving 7 bases between them. Based on the CDR3 plus reference TRBV2 and TRBJ1-1, the full variable domain is EPEVTQTPSHQVTQMGQEVILRCVPISNHLYFYWYRQILGQKVEFLVSFYNNEISEKSEIFDDQFSVERPDGSNFTLKIRSTKLEDSAMYFCASSDGVNTEAFFGQGTRLTVV.